The next 18 T cell receptor beta chains were all read from a single sample in a study of T cells in localized non-small cell lung cancer. TCRdb's copy holds only in-frame clones and misses some; the assay was immunoSEQ multiplex PCR. The table lists about 13,000 clones, about 28% of them singletons. This material consisted of lung tumor tissue, taken before any cancer treatment. These receptors were collected from a female donor at least 60 years old with stage I lung adenocarcinoma.

This chain connects TRBV6-8 to TRBJ1-1; the D gene is possibly TRBD1 (5 bases). There are 12 residues in the CDR3. Looked up from germline, CDR1 is MNHGY and CDR2 is SAAAGT. V was clipped by 10 bases and J by 4 bases, with 13 bases between them. The CDR3 loop is CAIMAGTTEAFF. The CDR3 bases are TGTGCCATCATGGCAGGGACCACTGAAGCTTTCTTT.

The chain joins TRBV6-8 to TRBJ2-3, with D tentatively TRBD1 (6 bases). Germline V gene sequence: CDR1 MNHGY, CDR2 SAAAGT. The CDR3 has 15 residues. Deletions cut 4 bases from V and 0 bases from J, with 11 bases between. CDR3 amino acids: CASSWTDTSTDTQYF. The CDR3, as DNA: TGTGCCAGCAGTTGGACAGATACTAGCACAGATACGCAGTATTTT.

The chain has TRBV29-1 and TRBJ2-7; 12 bases map to TRBD1. The CDR3 is made up of 15 amino acids. Losses at the gene ends were 7 bases for V and 4 bases for J; bases not matched to a gene: 11. Germline V lookup: CDR1 SQVTM, CDR2 ANQGSEA. CDR3 DNA sequence: TGCAGCGCCCGGACCGGGACAGGGGGCAAATACGAGCAGTACTTC. Translated: CSARTGTGGKYEQYF.

V gene TRBV6-8 combines with J gene TRBJ1-2, with 9 bases fitting TRBD1. The CDR3 runs 14 residues. J gave up 5 bases and V 5 bases, and 6 bases lay outside the gene matches. Germline V lookup: CDR1 MNHGY, CDR2 SAAAGT. The CDR3 loop is CASSPRTGDYGYTF. The CDR3 DNA reads TGTGCCAGCAGTCCAAGGACAGGGGATTATGGCTACACCTTC.

This clone was seen more than once but under ten times. This rearrangement joins TRBV11-3 to TRBJ1-1; D gene uncertain. The germline gives CDR1 SGHNT, CDR2 YENEEA. V shed 1 base and J shed 1 base, with 7 bases lying between them. CDR3 length equals 14 residues. The CDR3 spells CASSLVSWNTEAFF. CDR3 in DNA: TGTGCCAGCAGCTTAGTGTCCTGGAACACTGAAGCTTTCTTT. Based on the CDR3 plus reference TRBV11-3 and TRBJ1-1, the full variable domain is EAGVVQSPRYKIIEKKQPVAFWCNPISGHNTLYWYLQNLGQGPELLIRYENEEAVDDSQLPKDRFSAERLKGVDSTLKIQPAELGDSAVYLCASSLVSWNTEAFFGQGTRLTVV.

This clone has just a few counts. The rearrangement joins TRBV23-1 to TRBJ1-2, with 7 bases that match TRBD1. TRBV23-1 falls under the ORF class, with uncertain function. After removal of 6 bases from V and 7 bases from J, the junction contained 14 bases not matched to a gene. The CDR3 loop spans 15 amino acids. CDR3 region: CASSQGPQGNGGYTF. DNA for the CDR3: TGCGCCAGCAGCCAAGGACCACAGGGGAACGGTGGCTACACCTTC.

This rearrangement joins TRBV30 to TRBJ1-6; 7 bases are shared with TRBD1. Germline CDR1 reads GTSNPN; CDR2 reads SVGIG (reference sequence). V trimming: 4 bases; J trimming: 9 bases; junction bases outside the gene matches: 9. The CDR3 is 14 residues long. The CDR3 loop reads CAWTRQGAGSPLHF. CDR3 nucleotides: TGTGCCTGGACCCGACAGGGTGCAGGTTCACCCCTCCACTTT.

The rearrangement joins TRBV18 to TRBJ1-1; D possibly corresponds to TRBD1 (5 bases). Germline V CDR1 and CDR2: KGHSH, LQKENI. The CDR3 sequence is 13 residues long. The V gene lost 10 bases and the J gene lost 1 base, with 13 bases spanning the gap. The CDR3 DNA is TGTGCCACCCGACCGGGGCAGAACACTGAAGCTTTCTTT. Translated, it gives CATRPGQNTEAFF.

This clone came up a few times. V usage is TRBV11-3 and J usage is TRBJ1-3; no definite D call. Trimming pared 5 bases from V and 0 bases from J, leaving 11 bases between. Germline V gives CDR1 SGHNT, CDR2 YENEEA. The CDR3 length is 15 residues. CDR3 DNA sequence: TGTGCCAGCAGCCCGTTAGGGAGCTCTGGAAACACCATATATTTT. Protein product: CASSPLGSSGNTIYF.

The chain uses TRBV18 and TRBJ2-3; D is unclear. The V end was cut by 2 bases, the J end by 5 bases, with 14 bases between. Germline V gene data show CDR1 as KGHSH and CDR2 as LQKENI. The CDR3 covers 15 residues. The CDR3 sequence is CASSPVAIRRDTQYF. Here the CDR3 DNA reads TGTGCCAGCTCACCAGTGGCGATAAGACGAGATACGCAGTATTTT.

This sequence joins TRBV6-8 and TRBJ2-3; 7 positions match TRBD2. The CDR3 is 15 residues long. V trimming: 6 bases; J trimming: 6 bases; junction bases outside the gene matches: 12. Per the germline V gene, CDR1 is MNHGY and CDR2 is SAAAGT. CDR3 loop: CASRPWSGGEDTQYF. CDR3 sequence (DNA): TGTGCCAGCAGGCCTTGGTCGGGAGGAGAGGATACGCAGTATTTT.

In its sample, this clone was seen a few times. V gene TRBV6-8 combines with J gene TRBJ1-2; D unclear. The CDR3 totals 14 residues. Trimming removed 7 bases at V and 2 bases at J, with 14 bases between. Germline V CDR1 and CDR2: MNHGY, SAAAGT. The CDR3 DNA follows: TGTGCCAGCAATGGGCAACTCACCAACTATGGCTACACCTTC. It specifies CASNGQLTNYGYTF.

This clone was seen a handful of times. V gene TRBV30 combines with J gene TRBJ1-1; tentative D call: TRBD1 (5 bases). From germline, CDR1 is GTSNPN and CDR2 SVGIG (reference sequence). CDR3 length: 12 amino acids. Trimming shortened V by 4 bases and J by 8 bases, and 14 bases separated the two germline ends. The DNA of the CDR3 is TGTGCCTGGACCCCGGGACTTTCCGAAGCTTTCTTT. It is translated as CAWTPGLSEAFF.

The V gene is TRBV23-1, the J gene TRBJ2-7; the D gene is possibly TRBD2 (6 bases). TRBV23-1 is known as an ORF, though its function is uncertain. Trimming removed 6 bases from V and 6 bases from J, with 15 bases in between. The CDR3 is 13 amino acids. The CDR3 bases are TGCGCCAGCAGCCAGTCCTGGAGGGGCGAGCAGTACTTC. Protein product: CASSQSWRGEQYF.

This chain links TRBV29-1 with TRBJ1-2, with a tentative D call TRBD1 (6 bases). Deletions cut 6 bases from V and 5 bases from J, with 16 bases between. The CDR3 is 13 amino acids. Germline CDR1 is SQVTM and CDR2 is ANQGSEA. The CDR3 DNA reads as TGCAGCGTCTTAAGGGGGGGGCTATATGGCTACACCTTC. It encodes CSVLRGGLYGYTF.

This clone was observed many times. This sequence joins TRBV11-3 and TRBJ2-2, with D uncertain. Trimming took off 8 bases at V and 2 bases at J, with 12 bases between the two ends. The CDR3 runs to 14 residues. Germline loops: CDR1 SGHNT, CDR2 YENEEA. As DNA, the CDR3 is TGTGCCAGCGGGGAACAGTTAAACACCGGGGAGCTGTTTTTT. It encodes CASGEQLNTGELFF.

The rearrangement uses TRBV11-3 and TRBJ1-6, with D uncertain. CDR1 is SGHNT and CDR2 is YENEEA in the germline V gene. The CDR3 has 16 residues. Trimming removed 8 bases from V and 0 bases from J, with 14 bases in between. CDR3 sequence (DNA): TGTGCCAGCCGACGTACAGTGGGCTCCTATAATTCACCCCTCCACTTT. Amino acids: CASRRTVGSYNSPLHF.

The genes are TRBV2 and TRBJ1-1, with D perhaps TRBD1 (5 bases). CDR1 SNHLY and CDR2 FYNNEI come from the germline V gene. The CDR3 is made up of 14 amino acids. V was clipped by 7 bases and J by 4 bases, with 16 bases between them. The CDR3 is CASTTQGSGTEAFF. The CDR3 DNA is TGTGCCAGCACTACTCAGGGATCCGGCACTGAAGCTTTCTTT.